Shown below are 15 T cell receptor beta chains from a single sample sequenced in a study of type 1 and type 2 diabetes patients. PCR was run on genomic DNA. Multiplex PCR with 30 forward and 13 reverse primers amplified the TCR beta CDR3. TCRdb reprocessed the multiplex PCR reads via MiXCR and lists one record per CDR3 protein. The table includes a few hundred thousand distinct CDR3 sequences, roughly 48% detected once. Input material: peripheral blood mononuclear cells (PBMCs). The origin of the receptors is a young man with type 2 diabetes.

The chain joins TRBV7-3 to TRBJ2-1; TRBD2 matches at 12 bases. V trimming: 5 bases; J trimming: 10 bases; junction bases outside the gene matches: 12. Per the germline V gene, CDR1 is SGHTA and CDR2 is FQGTGA. The CDR3 has 16 residues. CDR3 region: CASSQPGLAGSGEQFF. The CDR3 region has the DNA TGTGCCAGCAGCCAACCCGGACTAGCGGGATCAGGGGAGCAGTTCTTC.

A few counts support this clonotype. The chain carries TRBV27 and TRBJ2-5; 8 nucleotides agree with TRBD1. The germline V gene encodes CDR1 MNHEY and CDR2 SMNVEV (reference sequence). The junction had 12 bases not matched to a gene; V was cut back by 5 bases and J by 7 bases. The CDR3 runs to 15 residues. The CDR3 DNA follows: TGTGCCAGCAGTCCGGGACAGGACGAAACGTGGACCCAGTACTTC. It is translated as CASSPGQDETWTQYF.

The chain joins TRBV9 to TRBJ2-7; 7 bases align to TRBD1. Trimming at V came to 3 bases and at J to 4 bases, leaving 7 bases not matched to a gene. Germline-derived CDR1 and CDR2 are SGDLS and YYNGEE. There are 14 residues in the CDR3. Here the CDR3 DNA reads TGTGCCAGCAGCGGATTGGACAGGCAGTACGAGCAGTACTTC. Translation: CASSGLDRQYEQYF.

The chain employs TRBV20-1 and TRBJ2-4, with a tentative D call TRBD2 (7 bases). The CDR3 is made up of 16 amino acids. Germline CDR1 is DFQATT and CDR2 is SNEGSKA (reference sequence). The V and J ends lost 5 bases and 8 bases respectively, with 25 bases between them. This chain's CDR3 is CSAAPTAGALRYIQYF. The CDR3 DNA follows: TGCAGTGCTGCCCCAACGGCGGGGGCTCTAAGGTACATTCAGTACTTC.

This clonotype was found many times. This chain connects TRBV7-8 to TRBJ2-7; D unresolved. The CDR3 is made up of 13 amino acids. CDR1 SGHVS and CDR2 FQNEAQ come from the germline V gene. V shed 2 bases and J shed 6 bases, with 11 bases lying between them. Written as DNA, the CDR3 is TGTGCCAGCAGCTTAAGAGCTGCGCCCGAGCAGTACTTC. This codes for CASSLRAAPEQYF.

V gene TRBV19 combines with J gene TRBJ2-5, with 8 bases fitting TRBD1. This CDR3 has 15 residues. Germline assignment: CDR1 LNHDA and CDR2 SQIVND (reference sequence). Unmatched junction bases numbered 9, after V lost 7 bases and J lost 2 bases. CDR3 DNA: TGTGCCAGTAAACCGACAGGGGTTCGGCAAGAGACCCAGTACTTC. Translating gives CASKPTGVRQETQYF. Drawing the rest from reference TRBV19 and TRBJ2-5, the complete variable domain is DGGITQSPKYLFRKEGQNVTLSCEQNLNHDAMYWYRQDPGQGLRLIYYSQIVNDFQKGDIAEGYSVSREKKESFPLTVTSAQKNPTAFYLCASKPTGVRQETQYFGPGTRLLVL.

The chain uses TRBV19 and TRBJ2-1; 11 bases align to TRBD1. This CDR3 spans 16 amino acids. J was trimmed by 5 bases and V by 1 base; bases with no gene match: 4. The germline gives CDR1 LNHDA, CDR2 SQIVND (reference sequence). The CDR3 protein is CASSIGTGGRNNEQFF. CDR3 nucleotides: TGTGCCAGTAGTATAGGGACAGGGGGCAGGAACAATGAGCAGTTCTTC.

A note on this clonotype: The conserved closing phenylalanine or tryptophan is absent in this CDR3, likely reflecting a read error. CDR3 sequence: CASSQTVTYEQYL. CDR3 DNA: TGTGCCAGTAGCCAAACAGTTACCTACGAGCAGTACCTC. The chain carries TRBV19 and TRBJ2-7; no definite D call. The CDR3 loop spans 13 amino acids. Germline V gene sequence: CDR1 LNHDA, CDR2 SQIVND (reference sequence). Trimming took off 6 bases at V and 2 bases at J, with 11 bases between the two ends.

The chain couples TRBV30 to TRBJ2-2; TRBD1 matches at 8 bases. J lost 1 base, V lost 8 bases, and 12 bases had no gene match. The germline V gene has CDR1 GTSNPN and CDR2 SVGIG (reference sequence). The CDR3 has 16 residues. The CDR3 DNA reads TGTGCCAGTAGTATCGCCGGGACAGGGAACACCGGGGAGCTGTTTTTT. Protein sequence: CASSIAGTGNTGELFF.

The V and J genes are TRBV6-1 and TRBJ2-7, with 7 bases lining up with TRBD1. Germline-derived CDR1 and CDR2 are MNHNS and SASEGT. J gave up 2 bases and V 5 bases, and 9 bases lay outside the gene matches. The CDR3 loop spans 15 amino acids. CDR3: CASSPTGVRTYEQYF. CDR3 nucleotide sequence: TGTGCCAGCAGTCCAACAGGGGTTCGTACCTACGAGCAGTACTTC.

Regarding this clonotype: A junction end diverges from the germline sequence, so it may reflect a read error. This chain joins TRBV2 and TRBJ2-3, with D possibly matching TRBD1 (5 bases). Germline lookup yields CDR1 SNHLY and CDR2 FYNNEI. This CDR3 has 12 residues. The DNA for the CDR3 is TGTGCCAGCAGAACTGGGGCAGATACGCAGTACTTT. Translated, it gives CASRTGADTQYF.

The V and J genes are TRBV6-1 and TRBJ2-7; D possibly corresponds to TRBD2 (5 bases). The V end was cut by 5 bases, the J end by 2 bases, with 13 bases between. The CDR3 has 14 amino acids. Germline values: CDR1 MNHNS, CDR2 SASEGT. Here the CDR3 reads CASSLRDVPYEQYF. CDR3 DNA sequence: TGTGCCAGCAGTCTGAGGGATGTACCCTACGAGCAGTACTTC.

This clonotype was recorded many times. This sequence joins TRBV25-1 and TRBJ2-5, with D tentatively TRBD1 or TRBD2 (5 bases each). Trimming shortened V by 0 bases and J by 5 bases, and 13 bases separated the two germline ends. CDR1 and CDR2 (germline): MGHDK, SYGVNS. CDR3 length: 15 residues. The CDR3 sequence: CASSEYIVREETQYF. The CDR3 coding sequence is TGTGCCAGCAGTGAATATATCGTCAGGGAGGAGACCCAGTACTTC.

This sequence joins TRBV29-1 and TRBJ1-4; perhaps TRBD1 as D (5 bases). V was cut by 6 bases and J by 8 bases, with 19 bases left in between. The CDR3 length is 14 residues. The V gene's germline CDR1 is SQVTM and CDR2 ANQGSEA. The CDR3 sequence: CSVPGGTGCEKLFF. In nucleotides, the CDR3 is TGCAGCGTACCCGGAGGGACTGGGTGCGAAAAACTGTTTTTT.

The J gene is TRBJ2-5, the V gene TRBV15; TRBD2 matches 10 bases. The CDR3 covers 16 residues. CDR1 and CDR2 from the germline V gene are LNHNV and YYDKDF (reference sequence). V was clipped by 4 bases and J by 5 bases; unmatched bases: 10. The DNA of the CDR3 is TGTGCCACCAGCACCGTAAGCGGGAGGGCCGCGGAGACCCAGTACTTC. This gives the protein CATSTVSGRAAETQYF.